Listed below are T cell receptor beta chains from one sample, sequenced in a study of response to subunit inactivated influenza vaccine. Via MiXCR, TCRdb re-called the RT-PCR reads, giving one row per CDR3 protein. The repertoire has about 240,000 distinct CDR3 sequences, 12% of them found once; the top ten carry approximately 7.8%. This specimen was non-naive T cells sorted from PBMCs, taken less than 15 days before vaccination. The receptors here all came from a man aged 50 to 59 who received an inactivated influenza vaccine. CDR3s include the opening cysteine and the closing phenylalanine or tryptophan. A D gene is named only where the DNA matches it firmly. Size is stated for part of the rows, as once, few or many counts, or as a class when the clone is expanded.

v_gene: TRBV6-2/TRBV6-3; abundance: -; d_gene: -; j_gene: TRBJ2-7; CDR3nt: TGTGCCAGCAGTTACGGGCCTACCGAGCAGTACTTC; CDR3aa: CASSYGPTEQYF
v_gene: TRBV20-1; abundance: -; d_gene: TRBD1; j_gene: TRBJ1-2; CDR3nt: TGCAGTGCTAGCCCCAGCGGCAGGGGGCATTATGGCTACACCTTC; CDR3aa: CSASPSGRGHYGYTF
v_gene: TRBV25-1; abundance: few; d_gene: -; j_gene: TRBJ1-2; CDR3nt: TGTGCCAGCCAGGGGATAAACTATGGCTACACCTTC; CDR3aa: CASQGINYGYTF
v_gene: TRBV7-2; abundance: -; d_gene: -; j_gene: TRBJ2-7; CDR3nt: TGTGCCAGCAGCTCCGTGTGGGGGGCCACCTACGAGCAGTACTTC; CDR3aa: CASSSVWGATYEQYF
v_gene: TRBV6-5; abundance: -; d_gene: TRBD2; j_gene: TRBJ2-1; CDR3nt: TGTGCCAGCAGCCGCGGGACTAGCGGGAGCAATGAGCAGTTCTTC; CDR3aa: CASSRGTSGSNEQFF
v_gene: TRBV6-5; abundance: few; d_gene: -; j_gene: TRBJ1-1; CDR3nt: TGTGCCAGCAGTTACTCAGGGAGCACTGAAGCTTTCTTT; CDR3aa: CASSYSGSTEAFF
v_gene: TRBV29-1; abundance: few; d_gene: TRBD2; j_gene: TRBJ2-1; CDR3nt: TGCAGCGTCGGGGGGACTAGCGGGACCCATGAGCAGTTCTTC; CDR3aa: CSVGGTSGTHEQFF
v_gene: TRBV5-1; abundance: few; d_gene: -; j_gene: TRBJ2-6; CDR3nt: TGCGCCAGCAGCTTGACAGGGACCGGGGCCAACGTCCTGACTTTC; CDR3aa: CASSLTGTGANVLTF
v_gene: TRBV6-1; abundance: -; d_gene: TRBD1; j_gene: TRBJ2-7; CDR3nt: TGTGCCAGCAGTGAAGTCATGGGACAGGGGGCATACGAGCAGTACTTC; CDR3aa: CASSEVMGQGAYEQYF
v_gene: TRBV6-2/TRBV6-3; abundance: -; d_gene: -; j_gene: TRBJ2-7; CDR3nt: TGTGCCAGCAGTTTTGCCTTCGCCTACGAGCAGTACTTC; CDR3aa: CASSFAFAYEQYF
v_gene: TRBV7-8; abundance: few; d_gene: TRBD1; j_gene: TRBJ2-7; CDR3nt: TGTGCCAGCAGCGGGACAGGAGCCTACGAGCAGTACTTC; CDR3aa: CASSGTGAYEQYF
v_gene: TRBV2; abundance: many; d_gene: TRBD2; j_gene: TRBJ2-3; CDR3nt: TGTGCCAGCAGCCCCCTAGGACTAGCGGGTACAGATACGCAGTATTTT; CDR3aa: CASSPLGLAGTDTQYF
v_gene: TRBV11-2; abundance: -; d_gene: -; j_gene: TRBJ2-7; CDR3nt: TGTGCCAGCAGCTTAGGGTTAACCTACGAGCAGTACTTC; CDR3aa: CASSLGLTYEQYF
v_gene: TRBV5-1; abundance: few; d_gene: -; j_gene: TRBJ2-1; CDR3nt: TGCGCCAGCAGCTCACAGGGGGCGGGAGGGAATGAGCAGTTCTTC; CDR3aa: CASSSQGAGGNEQFF
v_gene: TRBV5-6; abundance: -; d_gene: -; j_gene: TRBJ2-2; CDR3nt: TGTGCCAGCAGCAAGACGGACACCGGGGAGCTGTTTTTT; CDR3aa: CASSKTDTGELFF
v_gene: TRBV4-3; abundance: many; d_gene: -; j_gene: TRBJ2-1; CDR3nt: TGCGCCAGCAGCCAAGATGTATGGCGGAACAATGAGCAGTTCTTC; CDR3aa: CASSQDVWRNNEQFF
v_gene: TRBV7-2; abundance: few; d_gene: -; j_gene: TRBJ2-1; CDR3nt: TGTGCCAGCAGCGCGGGACCTTACGATGAGCAGTTCTTC; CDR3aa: CASSAGPYDEQFF
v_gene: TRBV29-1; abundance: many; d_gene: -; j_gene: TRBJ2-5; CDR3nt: TGCAGCGTTGTTCGCCTTGAAGAGACCCAGTACTTC; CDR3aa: CSVVRLEETQYF
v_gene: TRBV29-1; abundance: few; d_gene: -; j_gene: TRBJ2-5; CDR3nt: TGCAGCACGATCCAGGGGGGAAGTGAGACCCAGTACTTC; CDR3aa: CSTIQGGSETQYF
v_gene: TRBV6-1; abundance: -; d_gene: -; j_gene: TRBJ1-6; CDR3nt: TGTGCCAGCATAGACCCCGGGTGGGGTCCCCTCCACTTT; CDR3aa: CASIDPGWGPLHF
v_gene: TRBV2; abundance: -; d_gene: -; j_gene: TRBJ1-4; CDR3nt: TGTGCCAGCGCCAGGGAACTTGCAACTAATGAAAAACTGTTTTTT; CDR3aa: CASARELATNEKLFF
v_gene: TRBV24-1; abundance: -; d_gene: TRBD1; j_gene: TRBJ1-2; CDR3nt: TGTGCCACCAGTACAGGGGCAGGGGGCTACACCTTC; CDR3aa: CATSTGAGGYTF